This T cell receptor (beta chain) was captured by sequencing in a study of blood T cells in healthy people across ages. The CDR3 runs 12 residues. Germline CDR1 reads MNHEY; CDR2 reads SMNVEV (reference sequence). Next came a second PCR, run for about 6 to 11 cycles, which used a sample-barcoded 5' primer along with a J-beta primer mix. A single record per CDR3 protein comes from TCRdb applying MiXCR to the 5' RACE reads. The sample shows 550,000 to 750,000 distinct CDR3 sequences, under 25% of them seen only once. This clonotype has only a few counts. This clonotype was obtained from a man aged 65 to 85 in good health. Sequences were obtained from blood. J is TRBJ2-5 and V is TRBV27; D may be TRBD1 (5 bases). The assigned J gene may be wrong: the sequence end matches TRBJ2-7 better. The CDR3 spells CASKTATYEQYF. CDR3 coding DNA: TGTGCCAGCAAGACAGCGACATACGAGCAGTACTTC.